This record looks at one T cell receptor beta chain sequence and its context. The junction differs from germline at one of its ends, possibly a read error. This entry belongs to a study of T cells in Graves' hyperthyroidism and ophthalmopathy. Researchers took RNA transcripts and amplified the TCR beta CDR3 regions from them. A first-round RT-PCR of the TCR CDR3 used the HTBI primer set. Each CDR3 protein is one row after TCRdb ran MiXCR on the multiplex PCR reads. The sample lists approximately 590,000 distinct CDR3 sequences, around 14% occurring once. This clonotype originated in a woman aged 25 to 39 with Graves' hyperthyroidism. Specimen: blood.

The CDR3 spells CASNQQGRSDEQYF. CDR3 nucleotide sequence: TGTGCCAGCAACCAACAGGGGCGTTCCGACGAGCAGTACTTC. V usage is TRBV3-1 and J usage is TRBJ2-7; TRBD1 matches at 7 bases. Per the germline V gene, CDR1 is LGHDT and CDR2 is YNNKEL (reference sequence). The length of the CDR3 is 14 residues.